These T cell receptor beta chains were read from a single sample in a study of T cell changes during pregnancy in multiple sclerosis. Repertoires were generated with immunoSEQ multiplex PCR, while TCRdb's copy carries only in-frame clones and drops some. The data show about 36,000 clones, roughly 92% seen once. The sequencing here drew on CD4+ T cells from peripheral blood mononuclear cells, taken in the third trimester of pregnancy. Receptors originate from a female donor in good health, enrolled as a control in a pregnancy study. CDR3s include the opening cysteine and the closing phenylalanine or tryptophan. A D gene is named only where the DNA matches it firmly. Rows may omit the clone size; those that give it use once, few, many or a size class.

TRBV6-5	TRBD1	NA	TRBJ2-7	TGTGCCAGCAGTCGCAGGGGGCCCCTCTCCTACGAGCAGTACTTC	CASSRRGPLSYEQYF
TRBV7-3	NA	NA	TRBJ2-1	TGTGCCAGCAGCAGAAGGGGCCCGAGCTCTTACAATGAGCAGTTCTTC	CASSRRGPSSYNEQFF
TRBV18	TRBD1	NA	TRBJ1-2	TGTGCCAGCTCACCATCAGGGGGGTGGAACTATGGCTACACCTTC	CASSPSGGWNYGYTF
TRBV7-3	NA	few	TRBJ1-1	TGTGCCAGCAAAAGCGGATCGAACACTGAAGCTTTCTTT	CASKSGSNTEAFF
TRBV7-2	TRBD1	NA	TRBJ1-2	TGTGCCAGCAGCTCCGCCGGGACAGGAGCGTCTAACTATGGCTACACCTTC	CASSSAGTGASNYGYTF
TRBV7-2	NA	NA	TRBJ1-5	TGTGCCAGCAGCGGCCAGGGAGGGAATAATCAGCCCCAGCATTTT	CASSGQGGNNQPQHF
TRBV7-9	NA	NA	TRBJ1-5	TGTGCCAGCAGCTCCCAGGGAAGACAGCCCCAGCATTTT	CASSSQGRQPQHF
TRBV7-2	TRBD1	NA	TRBJ2-7	TGTGCCAGCAGACCGGGACAGGGTCCTTTCGAGCAGTACTTC	CASRPGQGPFEQYF
TRBV4-1	NA	NA	TRBJ1-5	TGCGCCAGCAGCCACCCCGGACAGAGCAATCAGCCCCAGCATTTT	CASSHPGQSNQPQHF
TRBV7-6	NA	NA	TRBJ2-7	TGTGCCAGCAGCTCTAAACAGTATTCTTCCCCGTACGAGCAGTACTTC	CASSSKQYSSPYEQYF
TRBV10-3	NA	once	TRBJ1-2	TGTGCCATCAGTGAGGGCGGCCCTAACTATGGCTACACCTTC	CAISEGGPNYGYTF
TRBV27	NA	NA	TRBJ1-2	TGTGCCAGCAGTAATCGGGGAGGGAGGACCTTACGTGGCTACACCTTC	CASSNRGGRTLRGYTF
TRBV18	NA	NA	TRBJ2-1	TGTGCCAGCTCACCAGTGGCCGACTACAATGAGCAGTTCTTC	CASSPVADYNEQFF
TRBV6-4	TRBD2	NA	TRBJ2-3	TGTGCCAGCAGTGACCGCGGGGGAGGCACAGATACGCAGTATTTT	CASSDRGGGTDTQYF
TRBV19	TRBD2	NA	TRBJ2-1	TGTGCCAGTAGGCCCCGGGGGGGATTTTACAATGAGCAGTTCTTC	CASRPRGGFYNEQFF
TRBV5-5	NA	NA	TRBJ2-4	TGTGCCAGCAGGGTCGTGGGGGGAAGAAACATTCAGTACTTC	CASRVVGGRNIQYF
TRBV7-3	NA	NA	TRBJ1-2	TGTGCCAGCAGCCCTTCGCCCCTAGCTCAAAACTATGGCTACACCTTC	CASSPSPLAQNYGYTF
TRBV6-5	NA	NA	TRBJ1-5	TGTGCCAGCGGACAGTTTAGCAATCAGCCCCAGCATTTT	CASGQFSNQPQHF
TRBV29-1	TRBD2	NA	TRBJ2-5	TGCAGCATACGCGGGGGGGCGGAGACCCAGTACTTC	CSIRGGAETQYF
TRBV5-1	NA	NA	TRBJ2-2	TGCGCCAGCAGCTTTAGGACAGCTGTCGCCGGGGAGCTGTTTTTT	CASSFRTAVAGELFF
TRBV7-2	NA	NA	TRBJ2-3	TGTGCCAGCAGCCTCCGGAGGAGCGATACGCAGTATTTT	CASSLRRSDTQYF
TRBV27	TRBD1	NA	TRBJ1-2	TGTGCCAGCAGTCCGATCTCAGGGGGTGGCTACACCTTC	CASSPISGGGYTF
TRBV12-5	NA	NA	TRBJ2-4	TGTGCTAGTGGTTTGGGGGCGACAGAAGAAAACATTCAGTACTTC	CASGLGATEENIQYF
TRBV7-2	TRBD1	NA	TRBJ2-7	TGTGCCAGCAGCCCAAGGGCAGGGGGAACCTACGAGCAGTACTTC	CASSPRAGGTYEQYF
TRBV4-1	NA	NA	TRBJ1-3	TGCGCCAGCAGCCCCGGACATCGAAACACCATATATTTT	CASSPGHRNTIYF
TRBV10-3	NA	NA	TRBJ1-2	TGTGCCATCAAGGACAGAGACTATGGCTACACCTTC	CAIKDRDYGYTF
TRBV9	NA	NA	TRBJ1-1	TGTGCCAGCGGGGTGCAGGGAGGGGCGGACACTGAAGCTTTCTTT	CASGVQGGADTEAFF
TRBV28	TRBD1	NA	TRBJ1-2	TGTGCCAGCAGTTTATTAACATTCAGGGGTGGGGCTGGGACAGGTCCCGTAGGCTACACCTTC	CASSLLTFRGGAGTGPVGYTF
TRBV28	NA	NA	TRBJ2-4	TGTGCCAGCAGTTCGGGTTGGCGGGACATTCAGTACTTC	CASSSGWRDIQYF
TRBV4-3	NA	NA	TRBJ1-1	TGCGCCAGCAGCCAACCAACGACAGGAGGTGGGACTGAAGCTTTCTTT	CASSQPTTGGGTEAFF
TRBV18	NA	NA	TRBJ1-5	TGTGCCAGCTCACCAGGGGGGGGCAATAGCAATCAGCCCCAGCATTTT	CASSPGGGNSNQPQHF
TRBV27	NA	NA	TRBJ1-1	TGTGCCAGCAGTTCCCGAGCGACAGCCCCAGGGCCTGAAGCTTTCTTT	CASSSRATAPGPEAFF
TRBV7-2	TRBD1	NA	TRBJ1-3	TGTGCCAGCAGCCTCCAGGCCGGGACAGGGGTCGGAAACACCATATATTTT	CASSLQAGTGVGNTIYF
TRBV9	NA	NA	TRBJ1-1	TGTGCCAGCAGCCCTCGCGACATGAACACTGAAGCTTTCTTT	CASSPRDMNTEAFF
TRBV5-1	TRBD2	NA	TRBJ2-1	TGCGCCAGCAGAACTAGCGGCGGAAACAATGAGCAGTTCTTC	CASRTSGGNNEQFF
TRBV4-2	TRBD1	NA	TRBJ2-5	TGTGCCAGCAGCCAAGCGACAGGGTATCAAGAGACCCAGTACTTC	CASSQATGYQETQYF
TRBV7-6	NA	once	TRBJ2-3	TGTGCCAGCAGCTTAGCAGGGGCCGGCACAGATACGCAGTATTTT	CASSLAGAGTDTQYF
TRBV4-2	TRBD1	NA	TRBJ1-3	TGTGCCAGCAGCCAAGGGCCCCCCGGTGGACAGGGGGGGAACACCATATATTTT	CASSQGPPGGQGGNTIYF
TRBV5-1	TRBD2	NA	TRBJ2-3	TGCGCCAGCAGCGCCGGGTGGGGGAGGGCCGACACAGATACGCAGTATTTT	CASSAGWGRADTDTQYF
TRBV28	NA	NA	TRBJ1-6	TGTGCCAGCAGATCGGGGGGTTCAGCCTATAATTCACCCCTCCACTTT	CASRSGGSAYNSPLHF
TRBV10-3	TRBD1	NA	TRBJ2-7	TGTGCCATGCGAGCCGGGACAGGGTCCTACGAGCAGTACTTC	CAMRAGTGSYEQYF
TRBV6-1	NA	NA	TRBJ1-3	TGTGCCAGCACCGCCGGGGTATTCTCTGGAAACACCATATATTTT	CASTAGVFSGNTIYF
TRBV6-4	NA	few	TRBJ1-5	TGTGCCAGCAGTGAGGCGGGGGGTCAGCCCCAGCATTTT	CASSEAGGQPQHF
TRBV2	TRBD1	NA	TRBJ1-1	TGTGCCAGTAACAGGGGCGGTACTGAAGCTTTCTTT	CASNRGGTEAFF
TRBV28	TRBD1	NA	TRBJ2-5	TGTGCCAGCAGTTTACCCAGGGGGCATGGAGAGACCCAGTACTTC	CASSLPRGHGETQYF
TRBV5-1	NA	NA	TRBJ1-2	TGCGCCAGCAGCTCGGAACTCAGGGGAGATGGCTACACCTTC	CASSSELRGDGYTF
TRBV19	NA	NA	TRBJ1-2	TGTGCCAGTAACAGAGCCCAGGGAATCGATGGCTACACCTTC	CASNRAQGIDGYTF
TRBV27	NA	NA	TRBJ1-2	TGTGCCAGCAGTTCCCTCGGGGCGGGGGGAGGCTACACCTTC	CASSSLGAGGGYTF
TRBV6-1	TRBD1	NA	TRBJ2-7	TGTGCCAGCAGAGGGGGTGGGACAGGTCCCTACGAGCAGTACTTC	CASRGGGTGPYEQYF
TRBV12-5	NA	NA	TRBJ2-5	TGTGCTAGTGGTGCGCAAGAGACCCAGTACTTC	CASGAQETQYF
TRBV6-5	TRBD1	NA	TRBJ2-7	TGTGCCAGCAGTTATCGGGGACAGGGGGTGGATGAGCAGTACTTC	CASSYRGQGVDEQYF
TRBV28	TRBD1	NA	TRBJ1-6	TGTGCCAGCAGTTTTCCCGGGACAGGAAACTCACCCCTCCACTTT	CASSFPGTGNSPLHF
TRBV9	NA	NA	TRBJ1-6	TGTGCCAGCAGCCCCCAGGTAGGAAATTCACCCCTCCACTTT	CASSPQVGNSPLHF
TRBV9	TRBD2	NA	TRBJ2-5	TGTGCCAGCAGCGAGGCGGCTAGCGGGGGAGAGACCCAGTACTTC	CASSEAASGGETQYF